Shown below are 28 T cell receptor beta chains from a single sample sequenced in a study of T cells in localized non-small cell lung cancer. Assay: immunoSEQ multiplex PCR; the TCRdb copy retains only in-frame clones and omits some. The table lists around 130,000 clones, more than 80% of them singletons. The input for sequencing was peripheral blood, taken before any cancer treatment. The receptors were sampled from a female donor of 60 years or more with stage I lung adenocarcinoma.

CDR3 in DNA: TGTGCCAGCAGTTTATCTTCCGGGACAGGGGGACGGACTGAAGCTTTCTTT. Protein sequence: CASSLSSGTGGRTEAFF. The V and J genes are TRBV27 and TRBJ1-1, with 11 bases fitting TRBD1. CDR3 length: 17 residues. CDR1 MNHEY and CDR2 SMNVEV come from the germline V gene (reference sequence). The J segment lost 5 bases and the V segment lost 0 bases, leaving 8 bases of the junction unmatched.

CDR3 loop: CASNTGGNTIYF. In nucleotides, the CDR3 is TGTGCCAGTAACACCGGAGGAAACACCATATATTTT. This chain joins TRBV19 and TRBJ1-3; D ambiguous. Trimming shortened V by 7 bases and J by 4 bases, and 8 bases separated the two germline ends. The CDR3 is 12 residues long. CDR1 is LNHDA and CDR2 is SQIVND in the germline V gene (reference sequence).

V and J are TRBV18 and TRBJ1-1; no clear D. Germline assignment: CDR1 KGHSH and CDR2 LQKENI. The CDR3 loop spans 13 amino acids. Trimming removed 6 bases at V and 3 bases at J, with 11 bases between. Written as DNA, the CDR3 is TGTGCCAGCTCCCGGACGTACGACACTGAAGCTTTCTTT. Translated: CASSRTYDTEAFF.

Here the CDR3 DNA reads TGTGCCAGCAGCTTGATCCCCAGTGACAGTTTCGAGCAGTACTTC. Amino acid sequence: CASSLIPSDSFEQYF. This chain connects TRBV5-6 to TRBJ2-7, with a tentative D call TRBD1 (5 bases). This CDR3 has 15 residues. Trimming took 1 base from V and 6 from J, leaving 17 bases between them. Germline CDR1 and CDR2: SGHDT and YYEEEE. Drawing the rest from reference TRBV5-6 and TRBJ2-7, the complete variable domain is DAGVTQSPTHLIKTRGQQVTLRCSPKSGHDTVSWYQQALGQGPQFIFQYYEEEERQRGNFPDRFSGHQFPNYSSELNVNALLLGDSALYLCASSLIPSDSFEQYFGPGTRLTVT.

The chain joins TRBV5-6 to TRBJ1-2; D possibly corresponds to TRBD1 (6 bases). Per the germline V gene, CDR1 is SGHDT and CDR2 is YYEEEE. The CDR3 is made up of 15 amino acids. The V and J ends lost 2 bases and 0 bases respectively, with 11 bases between them. CDR3 protein: CASSFTGLANYGYTF. CDR3 sequence (DNA): TGTGCCAGCAGCTTCACAGGGTTAGCTAACTATGGCTACACCTTC.

The chain links TRBV21-1 to TRBJ2-3; whether TRBD2, the table's D call, matches the DNA was not checked. TRBV21-1 has pseudogene status. This CDR3 is built from 15 residues. The CDR3 DNA sequence: TGTGCCAGCAGCAAAGGGACTAGAGGCACAGATACGCAGTATTTT. Translation gives CASSKGTRGTDTQYF.

The J gene is TRBJ1-1, the V gene TRBV5-4; possibly TRBD1 for D (6 bases). Trimming removed 4 bases from V and 4 bases from J, with 14 bases in between. The CDR3 consists of 14 residues. Germline V gene data show CDR1 as SGHNT and CDR2 as YYREEE (reference sequence). CDR3 sequence reads: CASSNPQGGTEAFF. CDR3 DNA: TGTGCCAGCAGCAACCCACAGGGAGGCACTGAAGCTTTCTTT.

The chain joins TRBV6-6 to TRBJ2-5, with D perhaps matching TRBD1 or TRBD2 (6 bases each). From germline, CDR1 is MNHNY and CDR2 SVGAGI (reference sequence). V dropped 5 bases and J dropped 4 bases, with 11 bases sitting between them. The CDR3 extends over 13 amino acids. CDR3 in amino acids: CASSRGVGETQYF. In DNA, the CDR3 is TGTGCCAGCAGTAGGGGGGTAGGAGAGACCCAGTACTTC.

The J gene is TRBJ2-7, the V gene TRBV4-2; 8 bases are a match to TRBD2. CDR3 length equals 14 residues. From germline, CDR1 is LGHNA and CDR2 YNFKEQ. The trim removed 3 bases at V and 0 bases at J, leaving 1 base unmatched. CDR3 DNA: TGTGCCAGCAGCCAGGGACTAGACTCCTACGAGCAGTACTTC. This sequence encodes CASSQGLDSYEQYF.

This chain uses TRBV5-6 with TRBJ2-7; 9 nucleotides match TRBD2. This CDR3 has 18 residues. Germline V gene lookup returns CDR1 SGHDT and CDR2 YYEEEE. J lost 5 bases, V lost 0 bases, and 15 bases had no gene match. This CDR3 is CASSLDLLVSGSRNEQYF. CDR3 DNA: TGTGCCAGCAGCTTGGACCTCCTAGTTAGCGGGAGTCGGAACGAGCAGTACTTC.

The chain recombines TRBV4-2 with TRBJ1-3; possibly TRBD1 for D (5 bases). Trimming took off 7 bases at V and 4 bases at J, with 17 bases between the two ends. This CDR3 comprises 15 residues. Germline lookup yields CDR1 LGHNA and CDR2 YNFKEQ. The CDR3 protein is CASNEPDNWGNTIYF. The CDR3 DNA reads TGTGCCAGCAATGAACCGGACAATTGGGGAAACACCATATATTTT.

This rearrangement joins TRBV29-1 to TRBJ2-1; TRBD2 agrees at 12 bases. Germline V gene lookup returns CDR1 SQVTM and CDR2 ANQGSEA. This CDR3 is built from 16 residues. DNA of the CDR3: TGCAGAGCCGGGGCGGCTCTAGCGGGAGGGCAGAATGAGCAGTTCTTC. Translated, it gives CRAGAALAGGQNEQFF.

The rearrangement joins TRBV7-8 to TRBJ1-5, with 7 bases matching TRBD1. V lost 5 bases, J lost 6 bases, and 7 bases stayed unmatched. Germline lookup yields CDR1 SGHVS and CDR2 FQNEAQ. The CDR3 loop spans 14 amino acids. The DNA for the CDR3 is TGTGCCAGCAGCCTTTACAGGGGCTCTCAGCCCCAGCATTTT. Translated, it gives CASSLYRGSQPQHF.

The chain carries TRBV19 and TRBJ2-2; TRBD2 aligns across 7 bases. This CDR3 has 16 amino acids. Germline V CDR1 and CDR2: LNHDA, SQIVND (reference sequence). V dropped 1 base and J dropped 2; count of bases not matched to a gene: 4. The chain's CDR3 is CASSIGLALNTGELFF. The CDR3 DNA follows: TGTGCCAGTAGTATAGGACTAGCCCTCAACACCGGGGAGCTGTTTTTT.

The gene calls are TRBV4-1 and TRBJ2-2; the match to TRBD2 covers 12 bases. The length of the CDR3 is 19 residues. Germline trimming cut 2 bases from V and 5 bases from J; bases unmatched to any gene: 12. The germline V gene has CDR1 MGHRA and CDR2 YSYEKL. CDR3 DNA sequence: TGCGCCAGCAGCCAATGGTCCACACAGGGGACTAGCGGGACCGGGGAGCTGTTTTTT. Residues: CASSQWSTQGTSGTGELFF.

This clone came up once. The chain is built from TRBV5-4 and TRBJ2-7; D remains unclear. V was pared by 4 bases and J by 3 bases, with 11 bases between. The CDR3 consists of 13 residues. CDR1 SGHNT and CDR2 YYREEE come from the germline V gene (reference sequence). CDR3 sequence reads: CASSNADVYEQYF. DNA for the CDR3: TGTGCCAGCAGCAATGCGGATGTCTACGAGCAGTACTTC.

The chain couples TRBV10-3 to TRBJ2-3; 8 bases map to TRBD1. The V and J ends lost 5 bases and 3 bases, in that order; junction bases with no gene match: 7. The CDR3 is made up of 15 amino acids. Germline CDR1 ENHRY, CDR2 SYGVKD. The CDR3 DNA follows: TGTGCCATCAGTAACCGGGACAGGCAAACAGATACGCAGTATTTT. This codes for CAISNRDRQTDTQYF.

This clone appeared a single time. This chain links TRBV10-2 with TRBJ1-1; TRBD1 matches at 8 bases. The V and J ends lost 6 bases and 4 bases, in that order; junction bases with no gene match: 7. The germline gives CDR1 WSHSY, CDR2 SAAADI. The CDR3 is 14 residues long. CDR3 sequence: CASSRTGLGTEAFF. The CDR3 bases are TGCGCCAGCAGCCGGACAGGGCTTGGCACTGAAGCTTTCTTT.

This chain connects TRBV4-1 to TRBJ2-5, with TRBD2 identical over 14 bases. The CDR3 totals 18 residues. In germline, CDR1 is MGHRA, CDR2 YSYEKL. Trimming took 4 bases from V and 2 from J; bases not matched to a gene: 9. CDR3 DNA: TGCGCCAGCAGCCCAAGACTAGCGGGAGGGCCGGGGCAAGAGACCCAGTACTTC. Translated, it gives CASSPRLAGGPGQETQYF.

V gene TRBV27 combines with J gene TRBJ2-7; no clear D. The length of the CDR3 is 14 residues. Per germline, CDR1 MNHEY and CDR2 SMNVEV (reference sequence). Trimming stripped 2 bases from V and 4 bases from J, with 12 bases between. The CDR3 here is CASSLEGSEYEQYF. Here the CDR3 DNA reads TGTGCCAGCAGTTTAGAAGGGTCTGAGTACGAGCAGTACTTC.

The chain carries TRBV2 and TRBJ1-6; D gene unclear. The CDR3 consists of 13 residues. V lost 5 bases to trimming and J lost 10 bases, with 12 bases between them. Germline V gene lookup returns CDR1 SNHLY and CDR2 FYNNEI. CDR3 sequence (DNA): TGTGCCAGCAGTCTCCCTGAGGGCTCACCCCTCCACTTT. Translating it yields CASSLPEGSPLHF.

The chain is built from TRBV6-5 and TRBJ1-3; D call uncertain. V lost 3 bases, J lost 6 bases, and 12 bases lay in between. The CDR3 is 14 amino acids. CDR1 is MNHEY, CDR2 SVGAGI, per germline. CDR3 sequence (DNA): TGTGCCAGCAGTTATCGGGGAACAGCAAACACCATATATTTT. This gives the protein CASSYRGTANTIYF.

This chain links TRBV4-2 with TRBJ1-3, with TRBD1 identical over 7 bases. V shed 0 bases and J 2 bases; nucleotides not matched to a gene: 7. The germline CDR1 and CDR2 sequences are LGHNA and YNFKEQ. The CDR3 length is 17 residues. The CDR3 is CASSQERQGVTGNTIYF. For the CDR3, the DNA is TGTGCCAGCAGCCAAGAGCGCCAGGGGGTTACTGGAAACACCATATATTTT.

The CDR3 protein is CASSYPGENQPQHF. The CDR3 coding sequence is TGTGCCAGCAGCTACCCCGGGGAAAATCAGCCCCAGCATTTT. This chain joins TRBV7-9 and TRBJ1-5; D is unclear. Germline lookup yields CDR1 SEHNR and CDR2 FQNEAQ (reference sequence). Trimming removed 4 bases from V and 4 bases from J, with 11 bases in between. CDR3 length: 14 residues.

The rearrangement joins TRBV2 to TRBJ1-2; D is uncertain. The CDR3 totals 12 residues. Trimming took 1 base from V and 6 from J, leaving 6 bases between them. The germline gives CDR1 SNHLY, CDR2 FYNNEI. CDR3 sequence: CASSEDIDGYTF. CDR3 bases: TGTGCCAGCAGTGAAGATATCGATGGCTACACCTTC.

V gene TRBV10-3 combines with J gene TRBJ2-5; D is undetermined. This CDR3 has 14 residues. CDR1 and CDR2 (germline): ENHRY, SYGVKD. V dropped 11 bases and J dropped 2 bases, with 18 bases sitting between them. CDR3 DNA sequence: TGTGCCTCCCAGTTGTCCCGCGCACAAGAGACCCAGTACTTC. It specifies CASQLSRAQETQYF.

The chain combines TRBV14 with TRBJ2-1, with TRBD2 matching 7 bases. This CDR3 is 15 amino acids long. V was clipped by 1 base and J by 8 bases; unmatched bases: 8. CDR1 SGHDN and CDR2 FVKESK come from the germline V gene. This CDR3 reads CASSQVLARPDEQFF. CDR3 sequence (DNA): TGTGCCAGCAGCCAAGTACTAGCGAGGCCGGATGAGCAGTTCTTC.

The chain uses TRBV28 and TRBJ2-7; D is ambiguous. Trimming left V 3 bases short and J 6 bases short, with 9 bases between. This CDR3 has 12 residues. Looked up from germline, CDR1 is MDHEN and CDR2 is SYDVKM. The CDR3 DNA reads as TGTGCCAGCAGTTTTGGGCAGATCGAGCAGTACTTC. Its translation is CASSFGQIEQYF.